The clone carrying this TCR beta chain came up a few times. The data are from a study of cytomegalovirus exposure and HLA in healthy donors. TCRdb keeps only in-frame clones here, not all; method: immunoSEQ multiplex PCR. The sample comprises about 220,000 clones, approximately 88% of which are singletons, and over 12% rests with the top ten. The V and J ends lost 3 bases and 6 bases respectively, with 8 bases between them. CDR1 and CDR2 from the germline V gene are KGHSH and LQKENI. There are 12 residues in the CDR3. The source is a woman in her twenties or thirties in good health and CMV-seropositive. Input material: PBMCs. The chain joins TRBV18 to TRBJ1-2; D is uncertain. In nucleotides, the CDR3 is TGTGCCAGCTCACCGGAGTCTGATGGCTACACCTTC. This translates into CASSPESDGYTF.